This TCR beta chain was identified in a study of cytomegalovirus exposure and HLA in healthy donors. Study background: Drawn from HLA-typed donors, roughly 87 million unique TCRs were held in an early data release.

The CDR3 is 11 amino acids. CDR1 is DFQATT and CDR2 is SNEGSKA in the germline V gene (reference sequence). V shed 2 bases and J shed 7 bases, with 9 bases lying between them. Worth noting for this clone: Its antigen is unidentified.

Study-wide results and limits: There were a few CMV-associated chains whose specificity for CMV antigens was confirmed in vitro. Judged likely to be a sequencing artifact was a cluster of highly shared sequence variants.

With 60 Vbeta and 13 Jbeta primers, the PCR was carried out. Sequenced by immunoSEQ multiplex PCR; TCRdb stores in-frame clones only, minus some. The sample records approximately 290,000 clones, 80% being singletons. Among the donors, all were healthy bone marrow donors. Sample: PBMCs. The V call is TRBV20-1, the J call TRBJ2-7, with D unresolved. The clonotype was recovered from a girl aged 2-10 years in good health and CMV-seronegative. This CDR3 is CSARKTGEQYF. The CDR3 region has the DNA TGCAGTGCTAGAAAGACTGGGGAGCAGTACTTC.